This T cell receptor (beta chain) emerged from a study of post-analysis software for immune sequencing data. Study background: Disease courses included relapsing-remitting, secondary progressive and progressive-relapsing multiple sclerosis.

Germline assignment: CDR1 GTSNPN and CDR2 SVGIG (reference sequence). This CDR3 is 16 amino acids long. Trimming cost V 3 bases and J 8 bases; bases outside gene matches: 12. Regarding the study as a whole: By F measure, strong co-clustering occurred among samples prepared in the same batch. TRBV5-6, TRBV5-1 and TRBV20-1 were among about 5 TRBV segments more frequent in patients than controls. Relative to controls, patients with multiple sclerosis showed significantly lower normalized Chao1 diversity.

Turning to this clonotype: Its antigen is unknown.

Built from TCR beta cDNA, the libraries had unique molecular identifiers in them. TCRdb re-derived calls from the PCR reads in MiXCR, one entry per CDR3 protein. The repertoire holds 450,000 to 700,000 distinct CDR3 sequences, with roughly 47% as singletons. This TCR was recovered from a girl between 10 and 17 years old with multiple sclerosis. The J gene is TRBJ2-1, the V gene TRBV30; 11 bases match TRBD2. Sequenced material: blood. CDR3 bases: TGTGCCTGGAGCCCTCTGGGCCTAGCGGGGGGAGATGAGCAGTTCTTC. It yields the protein CAWSPLGLAGGDEQFF.